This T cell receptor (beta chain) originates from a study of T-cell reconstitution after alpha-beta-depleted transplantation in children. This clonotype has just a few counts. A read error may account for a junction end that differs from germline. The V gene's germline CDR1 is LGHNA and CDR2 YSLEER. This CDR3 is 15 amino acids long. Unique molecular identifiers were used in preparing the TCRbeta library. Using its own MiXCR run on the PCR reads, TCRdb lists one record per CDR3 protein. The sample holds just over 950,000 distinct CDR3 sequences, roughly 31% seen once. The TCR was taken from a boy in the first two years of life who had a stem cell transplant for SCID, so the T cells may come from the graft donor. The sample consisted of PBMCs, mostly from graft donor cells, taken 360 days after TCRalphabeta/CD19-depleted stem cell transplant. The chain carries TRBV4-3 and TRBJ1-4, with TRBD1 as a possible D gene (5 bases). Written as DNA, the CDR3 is TGCGCCAGCAGCCACGTTAGGGGTACTAGTGAAAAACTGTTTTTT. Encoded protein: CASSHVRGTSEKLFF.